This passage covers 24 T cell receptor beta chains from one sample sequenced in a study of OX40 agonist ivuxolimab in advanced cancers. Assay used: immunoSEQ multiplex PCR; TCRdb lists only in-frame clones, some missing. The sample has more than 75,000 clones, approximately 85% seen once. The source was CD4+ or CD8+ T cells sorted from blood, collected in a trial of the OX40 agonist ivuxolimab. The receptors come from an adult with an advanced solid tumor such as melanoma, head and neck, liver or kidney cancer.

J is TRBJ2-5 and V is TRBV5-1; D unresolved. CDR1 and CDR2 (germline): SGHRS, YFSETQ. V was cut by 4 bases and J by 4 bases, with 11 bases left in between. The CDR3 covers 13 residues. CDR3 nucleotide sequence: TGCGCCAGCAGCCCCACAGTAGGAGAGACCCAGTACTTC. Protein sequence: CASSPTVGETQYF.

This sequence joins TRBV5-1 and TRBJ2-5; 7 bases are shared with TRBD2. Germline loops: CDR1 SGHRS, CDR2 YFSETQ. Losses at the gene ends were 3 bases for V and 5 bases for J; bases not matched to a gene: 7. CDR3 length equals 14 residues. CDR3 loop: CASSSTSAGETQYF. The CDR3 coding sequence is TGCGCCAGCAGCTCCACTAGCGCGGGGGAGACCCAGTACTTC.

The J gene is TRBJ2-3, the V gene TRBV5-1; 7 bases line up with TRBD1. V dropped 2 bases and J dropped 2; count of bases not matched to a gene: 2. Germline-derived CDR1 and CDR2 are SGHRS and YFSETQ. The CDR3 spans 14 residues. For the CDR3, the DNA is TGCGCCAGCAGCTTCGAGGGGGCCACAGATACGCAGTATTTT. Protein product: CASSFEGATDTQYF.

The J gene is TRBJ2-7, the V gene TRBV7-3, with 7 bases aligning to TRBD2. Germline CDR1 reads SGHTA; CDR2 reads FQGTGA. Trimming at V came to 1 base and at J to 4 bases, leaving 7 bases not matched to a gene. The CDR3 consists of 15 residues. The CDR3 protein is CASSLMAGVGYEQYF. In nucleotides, the CDR3 is TGTGCCAGCAGCTTAATGGCGGGAGTGGGGTACGAGCAGTACTTC. The complete variable domain, with remaining parts taken from reference TRBV7-3 and TRBJ2-7, reads GAGVSQTPSNKVTEKGKYVELRCDPISGHTALYWYRQSLGQGPEFLIYFQGTGAADDSGLPNDRFFAVRPEGSVSTLKIQRTERGDSAVYLCASSLMAGVGYEQYFGPGTRLTVT.

This rearrangement joins TRBV29-1 to TRBJ1-1; 8 positions match TRBD1. In germline, CDR1 is SQVTM, CDR2 ANQGSEA. This CDR3 has 12 amino acids. V trimming: 4 bases; J trimming: 8 bases; junction bases outside the gene matches: 6. CDR3 region: CSVGQGATEAFF. The CDR3 nucleotides read TGCAGCGTTGGGCAGGGGGCGACCGAAGCTTTCTTT.

J is TRBJ1-3 and V is TRBV30; 8 bases fit TRBD1. Looked up from germline, CDR1 is GTSNPN and CDR2 is SVGIG (reference sequence). The length of the CDR3 is 15 residues. J lost 3 bases, V lost 0 bases, and 4 bases had no gene match. In nucleotides, the CDR3 is TGTGCCTGGAGTGTACACAGGGGGAATGGAAACACCATATATTTT. It specifies CAWSVHRGNGNTIYF.

This chain joins TRBV27 and TRBJ2-3, with 7 bases aligning to TRBD1. The CDR3 extends over 17 amino acids. Germline V gene sequence: CDR1 MNHEY, CDR2 SMNVEV (reference sequence). V was clipped by 6 bases and J by 4 bases; unmatched bases: 16. The CDR3 sequence is CASRLISLQGYADTQYF. The CDR3 DNA is TGTGCCAGCAGGCTCATCTCACTACAGGGGTATGCAGATACGCAGTATTTT.

In its sample, this clone was seen a few times. The rearrangement joins TRBV28 to TRBJ2-7; a possible D gene is TRBD1 (5 bases). Deletions cut 6 bases from V and 0 bases from J, with 9 bases between. The germline V gene encodes CDR1 MDHEN and CDR2 SYDVKM. The CDR3 is 13 residues long. CDR3 sequence reads: CASRDTRSYEQYF. The CDR3 coding sequence is TGTGCCAGCAGGGACACCCGCTCCTACGAGCAGTACTTC.

The chain recombines TRBV5-1 with TRBJ2-7, with TRBD1 matching 8 bases. V gave up 0 bases and J gave up 5 bases; unmatched junction bases: 7. Germline V CDR1 and CDR2: SGHRS, YFSETQ. This CDR3 comprises 15 residues. The CDR3 DNA is TGCGCCAGCAGCTTGGGGGGACAGGTCCCCAACGAGCAGTACTTC. It is translated as CASSLGGQVPNEQYF.

CDR3 nucleotides: TGTGCCAGCAGCTTTGACCCGGGAGGGACCTCCTACGAGCAGTACTTC. Residues: CASSFDPGGTSYEQYF. The chain links TRBV5-5 to TRBJ2-7; 8 positions match TRBD2. V trimming: 2 bases; J trimming: 0 bases; junction bases outside the gene matches: 7. The CDR3 loop spans 16 amino acids. In germline, CDR1 is SGHKS, CDR2 YYEKEE (reference sequence).

This chain links TRBV19 with TRBJ2-2, with 10 bases identical to TRBD1. The CDR3 is 18 residues long. V was pared by 5 bases and J by 0 bases, with 9 bases of the junction left unmatched. Germline V lookup: CDR1 LNHDA, CDR2 SQIVND (reference sequence). The CDR3 reads CASSPPPGQGSNTGELFF. Written as DNA, the CDR3 is TGTGCCAGTAGTCCGCCCCCGGGACAGGGGTCGAACACCGGGGAGCTGTTTTTT.

The J gene is TRBJ2-7, the V gene TRBV6-5; possible D gene TRBD2, 7 bases. CDR3 length: 15 residues. Germline CDR1 and CDR2: MNHEY and SVGAGI. V was pared by 8 bases and J by 2 bases, with 19 bases between. The CDR3 loop is CASAGAGRQTYEQYF. CDR3 sequence (DNA): TGTGCCAGCGCGGGGGCAGGGCGGCAAACCTACGAGCAGTACTTC.

V is TRBV9 and J is TRBJ2-1; D remains ambiguous. Germline V CDR1 and CDR2: SGDLS, YYNGEE. V gave up 1 base and J gave up 10 bases, with 6 bases separating them. The CDR3 is 11 amino acids. This chain's CDR3 is CASSVSREQFF. CDR3 nucleotides: TGTGCCAGCAGCGTAAGCCGGGAGCAGTTCTTC.

The chain employs TRBV7-9 and TRBJ1-2; TRBD1 agrees at 8 bases. CDR1 is SEHNR, CDR2 FQNEAQ, per germline (reference sequence). The CDR3 is 16 amino acids. Losses at the gene ends were 1 base for V and 5 bases for J; bases not matched to a gene: 9. This CDR3 reads CASSLGPADRVYGYTF. For the CDR3, the DNA is TGTGCCAGCAGCTTAGGGCCAGCGGACAGGGTATATGGCTACACCTTC.

The table lists this clone with a count of one. The chain has TRBV7-3 and TRBJ1-2; D remains ambiguous. Trimming cost V 1 base and J 5 bases, with 8 bases left between them. The CDR3 runs 13 residues. The germline gives CDR1 SGHTA, CDR2 FQGTGA. The CDR3 sequence: CASSLRGRYGYTF. CDR3 sequence (DNA): TGTGCCAGCAGCTTAAGAGGGAGATATGGCTACACCTTC.

The CDR3 spells CATNLRANYGYTF. In nucleotides, the CDR3 is TGTGCCACCAACCTCCGGGCCAACTATGGCTACACCTTC. The chain carries TRBV2 and TRBJ1-2, with no clear D. V was cut by 10 bases and J by 2 bases, with 14 bases left in between. Germline CDR1 SNHLY, CDR2 FYNNEI. The CDR3 loop spans 13 amino acids.

The chain employs TRBV5-1 and TRBJ2-2, with 8 bases that match TRBD1. V lost 4 bases, J lost 0 bases, and 5 bases stayed unmatched. In germline, CDR1 is SGHRS, CDR2 YFSETQ. The CDR3 consists of 16 residues. CDR3 in amino acids: CASSTGTGANTGELFF. The CDR3 bases are TGCGCCAGCAGCACCGGGACAGGAGCGAACACCGGGGAGCTGTTTTTT.

The V gene is TRBV28, the J gene TRBJ2-7, with TRBD2 as a possible D gene (7 bases). The CDR3 loop spans 17 amino acids. Germline CDR1 reads MDHEN; CDR2 reads SYDVKM. Trimming removed 5 bases at V and 2 bases at J, with 22 bases between. CDR3 sequence: CASSPLGGRGRPYEQYF. CDR3 DNA: TGTGCCAGCAGTCCCCTCGGGGGGCGGGGTAGACCCTACGAGCAGTACTTC.

This chain joins TRBV5-6 and TRBJ2-5, with TRBD2 matching 15 bases. In germline, CDR1 is SGHDT, CDR2 YYEEEE. The CDR3 contains 15 residues. The trim removed 5 bases at V and 4 bases at J, leaving 3 bases unmatched. The CDR3: CASSSGLAGGETQYF. CDR3 nucleotides: TGTGCCAGCAGTTCGGGACTAGCGGGGGGAGAGACCCAGTACTTC.

The chain has TRBV29-1 and TRBJ2-3, with D possibly being TRBD1 (6 bases). CDR3 length: 14 amino acids. The V gene's germline CDR1 is SQVTM and CDR2 ANQGSEA. Between the trimmed V and J ends, which lost 7 bases and 0 bases, there was a span of 14 bases. The CDR3 sequence is CSARRQASTDTQYF. CDR3 nucleotide sequence: TGCAGCGCCCGGAGACAGGCTAGCACAGATACGCAGTATTTT.

V is TRBV5-6 and J is TRBJ1-1; possible D gene TRBD1, 5 bases. This CDR3 has 18 residues. Germline CDR1 SGHDT, CDR2 YYEEEE. V was clipped by 1 base and J by 6 bases, with 25 bases between them. As DNA, the CDR3 is TGTGCCAGCAGCTTGACGTCTACCGGTAGGGGCTCACTAGCTGAAGCTTTCTTT. Protein product: CASSLTSTGRGSLAEAFF.

The rearrangement links TRBV10-1 to TRBJ1-6; possibly TRBD1 for D (5 bases). V was clipped by 5 bases and J by 7 bases, with 9 bases between them. This CDR3 region has 13 residues. Germline V CDR1 and CDR2: WNHNN, SYGVQD (reference sequence). CDR3: CASSTGFNSPLHF. The CDR3, as DNA: TGCGCCAGCAGTACAGGATTCAATTCACCCCTCCACTTT.

The rearrangement links TRBV5-1 to TRBJ2-1; D unresolved. Per the germline V gene, CDR1 is SGHRS and CDR2 is YFSETQ. The CDR3 loop spans 16 amino acids. The germline V and J ends were trimmed by 4 bases and 0 bases, with 14 bases remaining between them. For the CDR3, the DNA is TGCGCCAGCAGCAGCGACGCGCTGAGCTCCTACAATGAGCAGTTCTTC. Its protein product is CASSSDALSSYNEQFF.

V usage is TRBV6-1 and J usage is TRBJ2-6, with D uncertain. Germline assignment: CDR1 MNHNS and CDR2 SASEGT. The CDR3 covers 13 residues. V lost 7 bases and J 2 bases, leaving 6 bases between the germline ends. Written as DNA, the CDR3 is TGTGCCAGCACAGGAACTGGGGCCAACGTCCTGACTTTC. This sequence encodes CASTGTGANVLTF.